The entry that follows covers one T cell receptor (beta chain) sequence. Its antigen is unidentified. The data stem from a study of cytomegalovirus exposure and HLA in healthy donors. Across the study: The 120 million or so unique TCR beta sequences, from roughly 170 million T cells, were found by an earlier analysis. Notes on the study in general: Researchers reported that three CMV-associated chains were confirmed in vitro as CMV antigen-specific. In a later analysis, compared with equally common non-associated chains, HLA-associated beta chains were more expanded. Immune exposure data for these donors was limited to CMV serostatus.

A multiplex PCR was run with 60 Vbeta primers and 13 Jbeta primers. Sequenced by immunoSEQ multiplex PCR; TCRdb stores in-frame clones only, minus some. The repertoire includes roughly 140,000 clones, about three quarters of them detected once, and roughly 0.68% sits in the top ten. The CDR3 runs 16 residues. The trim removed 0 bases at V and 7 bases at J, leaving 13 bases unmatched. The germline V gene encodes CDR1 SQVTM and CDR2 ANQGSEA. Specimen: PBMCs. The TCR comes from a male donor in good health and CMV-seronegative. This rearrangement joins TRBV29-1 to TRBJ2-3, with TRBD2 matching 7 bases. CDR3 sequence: CSVEDLLAGVTYTQYF. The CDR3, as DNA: TGCAGCGTTGAAGATCTCCTGGCGGGAGTTACATATACGCAGTATTTT.